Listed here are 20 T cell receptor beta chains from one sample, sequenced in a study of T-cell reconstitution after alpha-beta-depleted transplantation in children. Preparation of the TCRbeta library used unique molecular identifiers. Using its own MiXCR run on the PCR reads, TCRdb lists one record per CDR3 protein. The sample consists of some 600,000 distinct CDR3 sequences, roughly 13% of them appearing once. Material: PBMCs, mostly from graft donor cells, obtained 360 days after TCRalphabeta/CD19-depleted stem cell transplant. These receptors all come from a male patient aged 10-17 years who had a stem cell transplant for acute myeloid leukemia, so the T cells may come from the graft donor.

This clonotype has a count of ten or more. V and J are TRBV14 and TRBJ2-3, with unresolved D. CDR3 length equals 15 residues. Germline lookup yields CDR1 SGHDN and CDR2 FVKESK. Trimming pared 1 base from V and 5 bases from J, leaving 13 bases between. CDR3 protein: CASSQGKWVGDTQYF. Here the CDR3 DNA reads TGTGCCAGCAGCCAAGGGAAGTGGGTAGGAGATACGCAGTATTTT. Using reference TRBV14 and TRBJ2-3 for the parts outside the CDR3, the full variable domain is EAGVTQFPSHSVIEKGQTVTLRCDPISGHDNLYWYRRVMGKEIKFLLHFVKESKQDESGMPNNRFLAERTGGTYSTLKVQPAELEDSGVYFCASSQGKWVGDTQYFGPGTRLTVL.

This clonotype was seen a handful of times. CDR3 in DNA: TGTGCCATCAGTGAGTTCCAGCTAGCCAAAAACATTCAGTACTTC. It specifies CAISEFQLAKNIQYF. The chain couples TRBV10-3 to TRBJ2-4, with D uncertain. V lost 1 base and J lost 0, with 7 bases in between. This CDR3 is built from 15 residues. Germline loops: CDR1 ENHRY, CDR2 SYGVKD.

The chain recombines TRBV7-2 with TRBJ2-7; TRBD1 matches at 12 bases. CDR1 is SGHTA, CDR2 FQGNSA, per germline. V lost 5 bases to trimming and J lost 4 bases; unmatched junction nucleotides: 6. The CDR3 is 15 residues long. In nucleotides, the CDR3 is TGTGCCAGCAGCATGGGGACAGGGGGCTGGTACGAGCAGTACTTC. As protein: CASSMGTGGWYEQYF.

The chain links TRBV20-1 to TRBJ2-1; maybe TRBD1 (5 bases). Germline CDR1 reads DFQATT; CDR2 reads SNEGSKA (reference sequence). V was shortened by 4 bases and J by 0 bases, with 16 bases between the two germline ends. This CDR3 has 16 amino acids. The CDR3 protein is CSAIGPQESSYNEQFF. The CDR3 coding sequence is TGCAGTGCTATTGGGCCACAGGAGAGCTCCTACAATGAGCAGTTCTTC.

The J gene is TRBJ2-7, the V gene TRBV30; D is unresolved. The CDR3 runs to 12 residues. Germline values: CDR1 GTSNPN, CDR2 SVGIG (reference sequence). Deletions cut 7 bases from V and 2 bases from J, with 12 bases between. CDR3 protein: CASWTKTYEQYF. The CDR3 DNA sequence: TGTGCCTCGTGGACGAAGACCTACGAGCAGTACTTC.

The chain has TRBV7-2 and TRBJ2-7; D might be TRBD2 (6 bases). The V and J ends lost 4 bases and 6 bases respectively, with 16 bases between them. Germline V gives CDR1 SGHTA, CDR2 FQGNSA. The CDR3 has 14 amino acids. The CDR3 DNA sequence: TGTGCCAGCAGCTCCTGGGGGGTGGGGGGCGAGCAGTACTTC. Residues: CASSSWGVGGEQYF. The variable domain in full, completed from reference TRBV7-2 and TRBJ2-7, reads GAGVSQSPSNKVTEKGKDVELRCDPISGHTALYWYRQSLGQGLEFLIYFQGNSAPDKSGLPSDRFSAERTGGSVSTLTIQRTQQEDSAVYLCASSSWGVGGEQYFGPGTRLTVT.

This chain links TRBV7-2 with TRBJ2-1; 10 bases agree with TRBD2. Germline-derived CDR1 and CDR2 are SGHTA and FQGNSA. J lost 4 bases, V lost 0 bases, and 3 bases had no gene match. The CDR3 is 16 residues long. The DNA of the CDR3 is TGTGCCAGCAGCTTAGCCGGGACTAGCGTATACAATGAGCAGTTCTTC. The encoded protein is CASSLAGTSVYNEQFF.

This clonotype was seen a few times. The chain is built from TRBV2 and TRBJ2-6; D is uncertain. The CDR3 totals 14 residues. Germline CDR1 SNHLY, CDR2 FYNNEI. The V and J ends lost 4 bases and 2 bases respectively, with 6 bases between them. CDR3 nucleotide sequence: TGTGCCAGCAGTGGATGGGCTGGGGCCAACGTCCTGACTTTC. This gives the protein CASSGWAGANVLTF.

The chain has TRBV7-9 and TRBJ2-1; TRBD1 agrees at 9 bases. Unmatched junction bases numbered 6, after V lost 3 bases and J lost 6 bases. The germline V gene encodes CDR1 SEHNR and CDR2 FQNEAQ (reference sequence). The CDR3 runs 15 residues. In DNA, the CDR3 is TGTGCCAGCAGCTTGGGGGACAGGGAGTCCAATGAGCAGTTCTTC. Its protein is CASSLGDRESNEQFF.

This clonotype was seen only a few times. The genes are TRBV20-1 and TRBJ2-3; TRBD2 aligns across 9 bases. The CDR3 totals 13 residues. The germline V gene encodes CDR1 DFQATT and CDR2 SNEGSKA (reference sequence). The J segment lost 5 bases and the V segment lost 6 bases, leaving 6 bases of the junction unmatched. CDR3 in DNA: TGCAGTGCCCAAGCGGGAGGATTAGATACGCAGTATTTT. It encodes CSAQAGGLDTQYF.

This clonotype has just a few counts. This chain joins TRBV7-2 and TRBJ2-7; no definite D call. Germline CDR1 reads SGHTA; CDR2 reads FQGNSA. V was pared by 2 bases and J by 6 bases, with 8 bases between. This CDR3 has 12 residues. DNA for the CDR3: TGTGCCAGCAGCTTAATGGGTGGCGAGCAGTACTTC. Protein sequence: CASSLMGGEQYF.

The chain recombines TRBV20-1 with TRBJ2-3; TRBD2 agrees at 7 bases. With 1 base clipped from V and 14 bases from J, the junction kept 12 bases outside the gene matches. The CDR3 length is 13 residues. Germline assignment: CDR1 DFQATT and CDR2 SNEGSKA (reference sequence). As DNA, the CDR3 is TGCAGTGCTAGAGGCTCCAGGATTGGGGAGGGGTATTTT. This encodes CSARGSRIGEGYF.

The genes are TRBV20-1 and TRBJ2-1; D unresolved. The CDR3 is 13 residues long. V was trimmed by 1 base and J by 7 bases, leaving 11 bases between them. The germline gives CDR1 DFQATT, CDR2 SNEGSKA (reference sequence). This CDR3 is CSARGPLGNEQFF. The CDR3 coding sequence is TGCAGTGCTAGAGGCCCGTTGGGGAATGAGCAGTTCTTC.

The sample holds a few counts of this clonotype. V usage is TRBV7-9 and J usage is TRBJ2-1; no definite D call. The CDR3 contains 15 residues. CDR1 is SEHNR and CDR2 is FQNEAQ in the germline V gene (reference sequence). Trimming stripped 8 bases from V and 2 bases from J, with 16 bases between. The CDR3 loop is CASDRASETYNEQFF. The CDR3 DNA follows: TGTGCCAGCGACCGGGCCAGCGAAACCTACAATGAGCAGTTCTTC.

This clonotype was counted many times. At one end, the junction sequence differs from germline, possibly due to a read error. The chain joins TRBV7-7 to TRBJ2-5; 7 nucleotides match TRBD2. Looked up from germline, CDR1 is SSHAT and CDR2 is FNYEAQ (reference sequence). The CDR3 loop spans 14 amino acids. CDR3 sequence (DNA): TGTGCTAGCAGCTTAGCGACTAGCCGGGAGACCCAGTACTTC. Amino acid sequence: CASSLATSRETQYF.

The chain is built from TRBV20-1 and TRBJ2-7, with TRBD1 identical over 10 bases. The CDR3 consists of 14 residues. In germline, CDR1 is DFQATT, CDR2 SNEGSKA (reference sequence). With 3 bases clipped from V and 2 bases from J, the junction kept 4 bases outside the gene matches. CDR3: CSARWGQGTYEQYF. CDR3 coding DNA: TGCAGTGCTAGGTGGGGACAGGGGACCTACGAGCAGTACTTC.

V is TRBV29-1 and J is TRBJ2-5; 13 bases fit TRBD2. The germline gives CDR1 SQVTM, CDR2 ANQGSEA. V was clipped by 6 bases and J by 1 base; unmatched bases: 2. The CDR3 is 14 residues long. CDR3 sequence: CSVGLAGVQETQYF. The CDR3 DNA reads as TGCAGCGTCGGACTAGCGGGAGTCCAAGAGACCCAGTACTTC.

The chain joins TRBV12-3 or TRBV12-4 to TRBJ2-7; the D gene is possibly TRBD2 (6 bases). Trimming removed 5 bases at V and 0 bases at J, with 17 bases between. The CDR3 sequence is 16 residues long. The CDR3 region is CASSNYQGGYSYEQYF. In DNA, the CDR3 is TGTGCCAGCAGTAACTACCAGGGAGGATACTCCTACGAGCAGTACTTC.

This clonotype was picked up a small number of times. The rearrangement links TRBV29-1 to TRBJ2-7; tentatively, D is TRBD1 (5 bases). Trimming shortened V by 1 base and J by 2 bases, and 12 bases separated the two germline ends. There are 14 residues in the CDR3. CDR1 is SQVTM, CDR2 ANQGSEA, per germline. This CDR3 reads CSVEGGKGTYEQYF. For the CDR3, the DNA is TGCAGCGTTGAAGGGGGCAAAGGGACCTACGAGCAGTACTTC.

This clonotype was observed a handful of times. CDR3 sequence reads: CASSYVGLAGVETQYF. The CDR3 DNA is TGTGCCAGCAGTTACGTTGGATTAGCGGGAGTAGAGACCCAGTACTTC. The chain has TRBV6-5 and TRBJ2-5; 9 bases map to TRBD2. The CDR3 runs to 16 residues. Germline CDR1 MNHEY, CDR2 SVGAGI. The V segment lost 2 bases and the J segment 4 bases; nucleotides outside the gene matches: 8.